The 23 T cell receptor beta chains reported below all come from one sample, sequenced in a study of cytomegalovirus exposure and HLA in healthy donors. The PCR employed 60 Vbeta primers together with 13 Jbeta primers. Measured with immunoSEQ multiplex PCR; TCRdb has only the in-frame clones, and not every one. The table shows 85,000 to 130,000 clones, with about 70% occurring only once. Source material: PBMCs. These receptors were taken from a woman aged 18-29 years in good health and CMV-seropositive.

This chain joins TRBV4-1 and TRBJ2-1; 7 positions agree with TRBD2. The V segment lost 2 bases and the J segment 2 bases; nucleotides outside the gene matches: 9. Germline lookup yields CDR1 MGHRA and CDR2 YSYEKL. The CDR3 runs 17 residues. The CDR3 DNA reads as TGCGCCAGCAGCCAACTTAGGACTAGAAAGACCTACAATGAGCAGTTCTTC. This gives the protein CASSQLRTRKTYNEQFF.

This clone was seen a handful of times. The chain joins TRBV6-1 to TRBJ2-2; D is undetermined. Germline lookup yields CDR1 MNHNS and CDR2 SASEGT. CDR3 length equals 13 residues. V lost 6 bases and J lost 7, with 12 bases in between. The CDR3 loop reads CASSPSFYGELFF. CDR3 coding DNA: TGTGCCAGCAGCCCATCCTTCTACGGGGAGCTGTTTTTT.

The V and J genes are TRBV10-1 and TRBJ1-1; TRBD1 might be the D (5 bases). Germline values: CDR1 WNHNN, CDR2 SYGVQD (reference sequence). The CDR3 is made up of 11 amino acids. Trimming took off 6 bases at V and 7 bases at J, with 9 bases between the two ends. The CDR3 is CASRTAGEAFF. The DNA for the CDR3 is TGCGCCAGCAGGACAGCGGGTGAAGCTTTCTTT.

Concerning this clone: Other DNA variants within this sample encode the same CDR3. The rearrangement joins TRBV28 to TRBJ2-3; D possibly corresponds to TRBD2 (5 bases). The CDR3 covers 12 residues. V was pared by 9 bases and J by 4 bases, with 11 bases between. The germline gives CDR1 MDHEN, CDR2 SYDVKM. CDR3 in amino acids: CASGGGPDTQYF. As DNA, the CDR3 is TGTGCCAGTGGCGGCGGGCCAGATACGCAGTATTTT.

The gene calls are TRBV9 and TRBJ2-5; 10 nucleotides agree with TRBD2. J gave up 5 bases and V 0 bases, and 1 base lay outside the gene matches. The CDR3 length is 14 residues. The germline V gene encodes CDR1 SGDLS and CDR2 YYNGEE. Written as DNA, the CDR3 is TGTGCCAGCAGCGTAGCTAGCGGGAGTGAGACCCAGTACTTC. It yields the protein CASSVASGSETQYF.

This chain connects TRBV18 to TRBJ2-1, with D possibly TRBD1 on 6 matching bases. The CDR3 has 14 amino acids. With 4 bases removed from V and 5 bases from J, the gap between germline ends came to 12 bases. Germline V CDR1 and CDR2: KGHSH, LQKENI. The CDR3, as DNA: TGTGCCAGCTCACTCAGGGCAGGGGACAATGAGCAGTTCTTC. It translates to CASSLRAGDNEQFF.

The chain is built from TRBV27 and TRBJ1-4, with 7 bases aligning to TRBD1. V lost 6 bases and J lost 1; bases outside the gene matches: 8. CDR1 MNHEY and CDR2 SMNVEV come from the germline V gene (reference sequence). The CDR3 is made up of 16 amino acids. The CDR3 loop reads CASRPGQTITNEKLFF. CDR3 nucleotide sequence: TGTGCCAGCAGACCGGGACAGACGATAACTAATGAAAAACTGTTTTTT.

This chain uses TRBV11-3 with TRBJ2-5; possibly TRBD1 for D (6 bases). CDR3 length equals 17 residues. In germline, CDR1 is SGHNT, CDR2 YENEEA. V was shortened by 3 bases and J by 0 bases, with 17 bases between the two germline ends. The CDR3 DNA sequence: TGTGCCAGCAGCTTGGGACATGACAGAGAGTACCAAGAGACCCAGTACTTC. This sequence encodes CASSLGHDREYQETQYF.

J is TRBJ1-5 and V is TRBV19; 9 bases fit TRBD1. CDR1 LNHDA and CDR2 SQIVND come from the germline V gene (reference sequence). CDR3 size: 16 residues. V gave up 6 bases and J gave up 3 bases; unmatched junction bases: 9. CDR3 sequence: CASRLQTGGFNQPQHF. The CDR3 bases are TGTGCCAGTAGGCTTCAAACAGGGGGCTTCAATCAGCCCCAGCATTTT. The full variable domain, completed using reference TRBV19 and TRBJ1-5, is DGGITQSPKYLFRKEGQNVTLSCEQNLNHDAMYWYRQDPGQGLRLIYYSQIVNDFQKGDIAEGYSVSREKKESFPLTVTSAQKNPTAFYLCASRLQTGGFNQPQHFGDGTRLSIL.

This chain joins TRBV15 and TRBJ2-5; D is possibly TRBD1 (6 bases). V lost 5 bases and J lost 1, with 14 bases in between. The CDR3 covers 15 residues. The germline CDR1 and CDR2 sequences are LNHNV and YYDKDF (reference sequence). CDR3 coding DNA: TGTGCCACCAGCCGGTCAGGGGAGACCCAAGAGACCCAGTACTTC. It specifies CATSRSGETQETQYF.

This rearrangement joins TRBV29-1 to TRBJ2-5; 10 bases fit TRBD2. V lost 4 bases, J lost 5 bases, and 7 bases stayed unmatched. CDR3 length: 14 residues. Per germline, CDR1 SQVTM and CDR2 ANQGSEA. For the CDR3, the DNA is TGCAGCGTTGGGGCTAGCGGGAGTAGCGAGACCCAGTACTTC. Protein sequence: CSVGASGSSETQYF.

The chain combines TRBV28 with TRBJ2-2; D is unresolved. Germline values: CDR1 MDHEN, CDR2 SYDVKM. Between the trimmed V and J ends, which lost 3 bases and 7 bases, there was a span of 9 bases. The CDR3 runs 13 residues. CDR3 in DNA: TGTGCCAGCAGTTTCCCGGTCGGCGGGGAGCTGTTTTTT. It is translated as CASSFPVGGELFF.

The chain joins TRBV30 to TRBJ2-3, with TRBD1 identical over 9 bases. From germline, CDR1 is GTSNPN and CDR2 SVGIG (reference sequence). There are 14 residues in the CDR3. V lost 2 bases and J lost 3; bases outside the gene matches: 3. This CDR3 is CAWSWGQGTDTQYF. The CDR3, as DNA: TGTGCCTGGAGTTGGGGACAGGGAACAGATACGCAGTATTTT.

The chain uses TRBV18 and TRBJ2-6; TRBD1 matches 7 bases. CDR1 and CDR2 (germline): KGHSH, LQKENI. The CDR3 spans 16 residues. V dropped 2 bases and J dropped 6; count of bases not matched to a gene: 7. CDR3 loop: CASSPTGALEANVLTF. CDR3 DNA sequence: TGTGCCAGCTCACCAACAGGGGCGCTTGAGGCCAACGTCCTGACTTTC.

This rearrangement joins TRBV27 to TRBJ2-7; D not certain. The V gene's germline CDR1 is MNHEY and CDR2 SMNVEV (reference sequence). The CDR3 consists of 14 residues. Trimming removed 4 bases from V and 0 bases from J, with 10 bases in between. The CDR3 is CASSSPSRSYEQYF. The CDR3 DNA follows: TGTGCCAGCAGTTCTCCCAGTCGCTCCTACGAGCAGTACTTC.

This CDR3 is CASRGWGGGDGYTF. CDR3 nucleotides: TGTGCCAGCAGGGGGTGGGGGGGCGGTGATGGCTACACCTTC. V is TRBV27 and J is TRBJ1-2, with D tentatively TRBD1 (6 bases). CDR1 is MNHEY, CDR2 SMNVEV, per germline (reference sequence). The CDR3 is made up of 14 amino acids. Trimming shortened V by 6 bases and J by 6 bases, and 17 bases separated the two germline ends.

The chain employs TRBV6-5 and TRBJ1-2; TRBD1 aligns across 10 bases. Germline assignment: CDR1 MNHEY and CDR2 SVGAGI. CDR3 length: 14 residues. Trimming cost V 6 bases and J 5 bases; bases outside gene matches: 6. CDR3 sequence: CASRRQGAYYGYTF. The CDR3 nucleotides read TGTGCCAGCAGAAGACAGGGGGCCTATTATGGCTACACCTTC.

This clone was counted only a few times. The rearrangement joins TRBV7-3 to TRBJ2-5; 8 bases agree with TRBD1. V lost 5 bases to trimming and J lost 5 bases; unmatched junction nucleotides: 7. Germline CDR1 is SGHTA and CDR2 is FQGTGA. The CDR3 extends over 14 amino acids. CDR3 nucleotide sequence: TGTGCCAGCAGCACCGGACAGGGAATGGAGACCCAGTACTTC. It encodes CASSTGQGMETQYF.

The chain recombines TRBV7-9 with TRBJ2-6; tentatively, D is TRBD2 (5 bases). V dropped 0 bases and J dropped 2 bases, with 8 bases sitting between them. This CDR3 spans 16 amino acids. Germline assignment: CDR1 SEHNR and CDR2 FQNEAQ (reference sequence). The CDR3 bases are TGTGCCAGCAGCTTAGCGTCGGGGACTGGGGCCAACGTCCTGACTTTC. Translated: CASSLASGTGANVLTF.

The V and J genes are TRBV5-8 and TRBJ2-6; possibly TRBD1 for D (5 bases). The CDR3 sequence is 17 residues long. Germline V lookup: CDR1 SGHTS, CDR2 YDEGEE. With 3 bases removed from V and 0 bases from J, the gap between germline ends came to 13 bases. CDR3 region: CASSSRQGPSGANVLTF. CDR3 DNA: TGTGCCAGCAGCTCAAGGCAGGGCCCCTCTGGGGCCAACGTCCTGACTTTC.

J is TRBJ2-5 and V is TRBV2, with 10 bases that match TRBD1. The CDR3 runs 15 residues. V was clipped by 5 bases and J by 1 base; unmatched bases: 4. Looked up from germline, CDR1 is SNHLY and CDR2 is FYNNEI. CDR3 coding DNA: TGTGCCAGCAGTTCCGGGACAGGGGTCCAAGAGACCCAGTACTTC. Amino acids: CASSSGTGVQETQYF.

V usage is TRBV7-6 and J usage is TRBJ2-5; 14 nucleotides line up with TRBD2. Germline loops: CDR1 SGHVS, CDR2 FNYEAQ. This CDR3 is built from 17 residues. J was trimmed by 5 bases and V by 5 bases; bases with no gene match: 10. The CDR3: CASSPWGTSGSSETQYF. For the CDR3, the DNA is TGTGCCAGCAGCCCATGGGGGACTAGCGGGAGTAGTGAGACCCAGTACTTC.

This clone was recorded a few times. A read error may account for a junction end that differs from germline. V and J are TRBV11-2 and TRBJ1-2; D unclear. Germline CDR1 and CDR2: SGHAT and FQNNGV. The CDR3 is made up of 15 amino acids. The CDR3 protein is CASSQDGDLYYGYTF. The CDR3, as DNA: TGCGCCAGCAGCCAAGATGGAGACCTCTACTATGGCTACACCTTC.